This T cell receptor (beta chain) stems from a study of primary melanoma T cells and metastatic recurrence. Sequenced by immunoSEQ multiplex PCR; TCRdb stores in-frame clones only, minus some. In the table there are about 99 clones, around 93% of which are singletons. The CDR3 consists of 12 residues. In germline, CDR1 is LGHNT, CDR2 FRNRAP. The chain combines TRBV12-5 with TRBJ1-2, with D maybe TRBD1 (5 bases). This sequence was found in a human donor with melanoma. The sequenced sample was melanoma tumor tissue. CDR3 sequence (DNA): TGTGCCAGCCACCGGGACGGACATGGCTACACCTTC. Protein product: CASHRDGHGYTF.